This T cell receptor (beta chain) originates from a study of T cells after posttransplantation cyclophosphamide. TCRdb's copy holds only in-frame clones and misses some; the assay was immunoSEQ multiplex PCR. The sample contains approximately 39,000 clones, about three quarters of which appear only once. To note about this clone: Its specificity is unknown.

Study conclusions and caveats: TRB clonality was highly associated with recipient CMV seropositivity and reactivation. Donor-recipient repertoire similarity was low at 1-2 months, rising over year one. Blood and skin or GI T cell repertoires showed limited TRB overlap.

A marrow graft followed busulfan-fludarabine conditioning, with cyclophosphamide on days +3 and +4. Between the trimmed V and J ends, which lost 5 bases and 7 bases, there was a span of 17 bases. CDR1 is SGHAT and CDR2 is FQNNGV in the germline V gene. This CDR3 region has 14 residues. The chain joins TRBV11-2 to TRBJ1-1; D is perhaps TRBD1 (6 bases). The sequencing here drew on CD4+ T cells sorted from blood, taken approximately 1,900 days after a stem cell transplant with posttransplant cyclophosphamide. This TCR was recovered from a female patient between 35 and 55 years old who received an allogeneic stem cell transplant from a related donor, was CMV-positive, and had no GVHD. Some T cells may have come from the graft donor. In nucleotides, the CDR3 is TGTGCCAGCAGCCTAACAGGGTCCAAATTTGAAGCTTTCTTT. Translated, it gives CASSLTGSKFEAFF.